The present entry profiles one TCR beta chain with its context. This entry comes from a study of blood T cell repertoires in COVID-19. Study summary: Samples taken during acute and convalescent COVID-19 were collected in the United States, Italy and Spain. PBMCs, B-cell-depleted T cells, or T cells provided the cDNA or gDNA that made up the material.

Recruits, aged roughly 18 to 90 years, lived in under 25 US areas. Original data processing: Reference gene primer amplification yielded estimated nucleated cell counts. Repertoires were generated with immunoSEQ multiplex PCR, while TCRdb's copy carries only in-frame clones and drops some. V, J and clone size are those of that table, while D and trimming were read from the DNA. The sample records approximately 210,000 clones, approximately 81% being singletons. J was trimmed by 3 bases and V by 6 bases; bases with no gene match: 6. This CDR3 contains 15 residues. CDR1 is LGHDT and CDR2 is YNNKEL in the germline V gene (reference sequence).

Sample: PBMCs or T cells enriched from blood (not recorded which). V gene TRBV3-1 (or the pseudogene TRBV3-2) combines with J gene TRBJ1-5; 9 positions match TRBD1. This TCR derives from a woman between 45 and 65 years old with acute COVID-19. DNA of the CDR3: TGTGCCAGCAGTCCTTGGACAGGGGACAATCAGCCCCAGCATTTT. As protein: CASSPWTGDNQPQHF.